This passage covers 4 T cell receptor beta chains from one sample sequenced in a study of T cell repertoires in cytomegalovirus infection. TCRdb recomputed calls from the reads with MiXCR, one row per CDR3 protein. The sample gives some 350,000 distinct CDR3 sequences, approximately 30% of which show up once; approximately 15% is in the top ten. Antigen specificity for these receptors is unknown. Sequenced material: cultured PBMCs, taken from culture after CMV antigen stimulation. The receptors shown here come from a human donor in good health (CMV status not recorded). Some clones in this sample may be carry-over from other donors' samples.

This chain connects TRBV7-2 to TRBJ2-3, with D tentatively TRBD1 or TRBD2 (7 bases each). Germline loops: CDR1 SGHTA, CDR2 FQGNSA. V lost 5 bases to trimming and J lost 6 bases, with 15 bases between them. The CDR3 runs 14 residues. This CDR3 is CASSPGGGGDTQYF. The CDR3 DNA reads as TGTGCCAGCAGCCCAGGGGGAGGGGGGGATACGCAGTATTTT.

The chain employs TRBV20-1 and TRBJ2-3, with D possibly being TRBD2 (5 bases). V was trimmed by 3 bases and J by 0 bases, leaving 10 bases between them. The CDR3 has 14 amino acids. Germline V lookup: CDR1 DFQATT, CDR2 SNEGSKA (reference sequence). CDR3 region: CSARASLSTDTQYF. In DNA form, the CDR3 reads TGCAGTGCTAGGGCTAGCCTTAGCACAGATACGCAGTATTTT.

The V gene is TRBV6-6, the J gene TRBJ2-7, with D hard to call. The CDR3 is 12 residues long. The ends were cut back, 6 bases at V and 7 bases at J, with 13 bases in the middle. Germline loops: CDR1 MNHNY, CDR2 SVGAGI (reference sequence). CDR3 nucleotide sequence: TGTGCCAGCAGCCCCGTACCCGGGGAGCAGTACGTC. Amino acid sequence: CASSPVPGEQYV.

This clonotype was detected a few times. The rearrangement joins TRBV28 to TRBJ1-5; D unresolved. Trimming removed 7 bases from V and 0 bases from J, with 16 bases in between. The germline CDR1 and CDR2 sequences are MDHEN and SYDVKM. This CDR3 has 16 residues. For the CDR3, the DNA is TGTGCCAGCACTCGAGGACGGCTCGATAGCAATCAGCCCCAGCATTTT. The encoded protein is CASTRGRLDSNQPQHF. The complete variable domain, with remaining parts taken from reference TRBV28 and TRBJ1-5, reads DVKVTQSSRYLVKRTGEKVFLECVQDMDHENMFWYRQDPGLGLRLIYFSYDVKMKEKGDIPEGYSVSREKKERFSLILESASTNQTSMYLCASTRGRLDSNQPQHFGDGTRLSIL.